The 17 T cell receptor beta chains presented below share a single source sample, sequenced in a study of blood T cell repertoires in COVID-19. Here immunoSEQ multiplex PCR was the method, and the copy in TCRdb shows in-frame clones only, minus some. Of 200,000 to 300,000 clones in the sample, 80% to 90% were seen once. Sequenced input: peripheral blood. These TCRs come from a man aged 35-49 years who had recovered from COVID-19.

V is TRBV7-2 and J is TRBJ2-3; possibly TRBD2 for D (6 bases). Germline assignment: CDR1 SGHTA and CDR2 FQGNSA. There are 15 residues in the CDR3. V was clipped by 0 bases and J by 2 bases, with 9 bases between them. CDR3 DNA sequence: TGTGCCAGCAGCTTAGCCGCGGGACCCACAGATACGCAGTATTTT. Translated: CASSLAAGPTDTQYF.

This chain uses TRBV4-1 with TRBJ2-4, with no clear D. Germline CDR1 is MGHRA and CDR2 is YSYEKL. The length of the CDR3 is 15 residues. V was pared by 1 base and J by 0 bases, with 7 bases between. In DNA, the CDR3 is TGCGCCAGCAGCCAAGTCGGTCTAGCCAAAAACATTCAGTACTTC. Translating it yields CASSQVGLAKNIQYF.

V and J are TRBV27 and TRBJ1-2; D uncertain. Germline V gene lookup returns CDR1 MNHEY and CDR2 SMNVEV (reference sequence). V shed 6 bases and J shed 2 bases, with 10 bases lying between them. The CDR3 has 13 amino acids. CDR3 nucleotide sequence: TGTGCCAGCAGGAGAGACGGGAACTATGGCTACACCTTC. Translation: CASRRDGNYGYTF.

V is TRBV29-1 and J is TRBJ1-2; 7 nucleotides match TRBD1. CDR1 is SQVTM, CDR2 ANQGSEA, per germline. The CDR3 is 14 residues long. J lost 2 bases, V lost 7 bases, and 10 bases had no gene match. The CDR3 region has the DNA TGCAGCGCACCCAGGGGGGCAGGAAACTATGGCTACACCTTC. This translates into CSAPRGAGNYGYTF.

The chain employs TRBV20-1 and TRBJ2-4; possible D gene TRBD2, 5 bases. The CDR3 is 11 residues long. Germline V gene data show CDR1 as DFQATT and CDR2 as SNEGSKA (reference sequence). V was pared by 3 bases and J by 8 bases, with 8 bases between. The CDR3 DNA reads as TGCAGTGCTAGTGGGCGGGACATTCAGTACTTC. Its translation: CSASGRDIQYF.

This sequence joins TRBV2 and TRBJ1-5; D is uncertain. Trimming removed 7 bases from V and 0 bases from J, with 7 bases in between. Looked up from germline, CDR1 is SNHLY and CDR2 is FYNNEI. The CDR3 is 13 residues long. CDR3 sequence reads: CASNRLSNQPQHF. DNA of the CDR3: TGTGCCAGCAATCGTCTTAGCAATCAGCCCCAGCATTTT.

This clone has only one observation. This sequence joins TRBV5-6 and TRBJ2-7; a weak D match, TRBD2 (5 bases). Germline V gene lookup returns CDR1 SGHDT and CDR2 YYEEEE. This CDR3 contains 15 residues. V dropped 0 bases and J dropped 6 bases, with 16 bases sitting between them. CDR3 amino acids: CASSLGPGRGLEQYF. DNA for the CDR3: TGTGCCAGCAGCTTGGGTCCGGGAAGAGGTCTCGAGCAGTACTTC.

This chain connects TRBV19 to TRBJ2-3; 9 bases are shared with TRBD2. Trimming cost V 7 bases and J 5 bases; bases outside gene matches: 13. Germline lookup yields CDR1 LNHDA and CDR2 SQIVND (reference sequence). The CDR3 sequence is 16 residues long. The CDR3, as DNA: TGTGCCAGTACCTGGGGTCTAGCGGGGTTGGGAGATACGCAGTATTTT. This sequence encodes CASTWGLAGLGDTQYF. Looking up the rest from reference TRBV19 and TRBJ2-3 gives the full variable domain: DGGITQSPKYLFRKEGQNVTLSCEQNLNHDAMYWYRQDPGQGLRLIYYSQIVNDFQKGDIAEGYSVSREKKESFPLTVTSAQKNPTAFYLCASTWGLAGLGDTQYFGPGTRLTVL.

The chain recombines TRBV6-2 or TRBV6-3 with TRBJ1-5; 9 bases line up with TRBD1. There are 17 residues in the CDR3. Trimming cost V 4 bases and J 5 bases; bases outside gene matches: 12. Germline V gene sequence: CDR1 MNHEY, CDR2 SVGEGT. This CDR3 reads CASSFVVGTGRDQPQHF. The CDR3 coding sequence is TGTGCCAGCAGTTTCGTGGTCGGGACAGGGAGAGATCAGCCCCAGCATTTT.

The chain links TRBV4-3 to TRBJ2-1; D remains ambiguous. V lost 1 base, J lost 4 bases, and 11 bases lay in between. The CDR3 sequence is 15 residues long. CDR1 and CDR2 from the germline V gene are LGHNA and YSLEER. The CDR3 nucleotides read TGCGCCAGCAGCCAAGCCACCACCGCGTACAATGAGCAGTTCTTC. Residues: CASSQATTAYNEQFF.

This clone was observed a few times. V is TRBV7-8 and J is TRBJ1-3; D unclear. The V end lost 5 bases, the J end lost 0 bases, and 5 bases lay between the germline ends. Germline V gene data show CDR1 as SGHVS and CDR2 as FQNEAQ. The CDR3 runs 13 residues. CDR3 DNA: TGTGCCAGCAGCCGGGCCTCTGGAAACACCATATATTTT. Residues: CASSRASGNTIYF. Supplemented by reference TRBV7-8 and TRBJ1-3, the full variable domain reads GAGVSQSPRYKVAKRGQDVALRCDPISGHVSLFWYQQALGQGPEFLTYFQNEAQLDKSGLPSDRFFAERPEGSVSTLKIQRTQQEDSAVYLCASSRASGNTIYFGEGSWLTVV.

The chain recombines TRBV10-1 with TRBJ2-2, with 9 bases identical to TRBD2. The CDR3 has 14 residues. The germline CDR1 and CDR2 sequences are WNHNN and SYGVQD (reference sequence). The V and J ends lost 5 bases and 3 bases, in that order; junction bases with no gene match: 1. CDR3 coding DNA: TGCGCCAGCAGTCGACTAGCGGACACCGGGGAGCTGTTTTTT. Amino acid sequence: CASSRLADTGELFF.

The CDR3 loop is CASSLGRSQGSFNYGYTF. The CDR3 DNA is TGTGCCAGCAGCTTAGGACGCAGCCAGGGGTCTTTTAACTATGGCTACACCTTC. The chain uses TRBV13 and TRBJ1-2; possibly TRBD1 for D (6 bases). CDR3 length equals 18 residues. Germline CDR1 and CDR2: PRHDT and FYEKMQ (reference sequence). Trimming stripped 0 bases from V and 1 base from J, with 18 bases between.

The table lists this clone with a count of one. The CDR3 coding sequence is TGCGCCAGCAGCTCTTCGGGACAGGGTATCAGTGAAGCTTTCTTT. It translates to CASSSSGQGISEAFF. V and J are TRBV5-1 and TRBJ1-1, with TRBD1 matching 9 bases. Unmatched junction bases numbered 10, after V lost 3 bases and J lost 7 bases. Germline CDR1 SGHRS, CDR2 YFSETQ. CDR3 length: 15 residues.

This clone was seen a handful of times. The V and J genes are TRBV7-7 and TRBJ2-2, with 9 bases matching TRBD2. Germline V CDR1 and CDR2: SSHAT, FNYEAQ (reference sequence). The CDR3 sequence is 15 residues long. The J segment lost 10 bases and the V segment lost 0 bases, leaving 6 bases of the junction unmatched. CDR3: CASSLAGAGGSELFF. DNA for the CDR3: TGTGCCAGCAGCTTAGCGGGAGCGGGAGGTTCGGAGCTGTTTTTT.

The rearrangement links TRBV18 to TRBJ2-7; tentatively, D is TRBD2 (6 bases). The CDR3 has 14 residues. Germline V CDR1 and CDR2: KGHSH, LQKENI. The V gene lost 3 bases and the J gene lost 6 bases, with 15 bases spanning the gap. CDR3 in amino acids: CASSPGGTAAEQYF. The CDR3 bases are TGTGCCAGCTCACCTGGGGGGACGGCAGCCGAGCAGTACTTC.

The chain employs TRBV3-1 (or the pseudogene TRBV3-2) and TRBJ2-7; D is possibly TRBD1 (6 bases). V lost 1 base and J 6 bases, leaving 13 bases between the germline ends. This CDR3 has 14 amino acids. Germline V lookup: CDR1 LGHDT, CDR2 YNNKEL (reference sequence). The CDR3 DNA follows: TGTGCCAGCAGCCAAGTGGGGCGACAGGTCGAGCAGTACTTC. Its protein product is CASSQVGRQVEQYF.